Presented here are 9 T cell receptor beta chains from one specimen sequenced in a study of T cells after yellow fever vaccination. TCRdb used MiXCR to reprocess the 5' RACE reads, holding one entry per CDR3 protein. The data contain about 500,000 distinct CDR3 sequences, about 15% of them singletons. Sample: PBMCs, taken 5 days after the first yellow fever vaccination. Source of these receptors: a man younger than 35 who received the YFV17D yellow fever vaccine.

This chain joins TRBV6-1 and TRBJ2-7; D not certain. V gave up 6 bases and J gave up 2 bases, with 14 bases separating them. The CDR3 totals 14 residues. Germline V gene sequence: CDR1 MNHNS, CDR2 SASEGT. The CDR3 DNA is TGTGCCAGCAGCCCCCAGCTCTGGACCTACGAGCAGTACTTC. It specifies CASSPQLWTYEQYF.

V usage is TRBV5-6 and J usage is TRBJ2-7; 7 bases line up with TRBD1. V lost 4 bases, J lost 4 bases, and 14 bases stayed unmatched. The germline gives CDR1 SGHDT, CDR2 YYEEEE. CDR3 size: 16 residues. The CDR3, as DNA: TGTGCCAGCAGCGACCGGGACAGAATTTTCTTATACGAGCAGTACTTC. This translates into CASSDRDRIFLYEQYF. The full variable domain, its missing parts supplied by reference TRBV5-6 and TRBJ2-7, is DAGVTQSPTHLIKTRGQQVTLRCSPKSGHDTVSWYQQALGQGPQFIFQYYEEEERQRGNFPDRFSGHQFPNYSSELNVNALLLGDSALYLCASSDRDRIFLYEQYFGPGTRLTVT.

The chain combines TRBV7-9 with TRBJ2-6; TRBD1 matches 10 bases. Germline V gives CDR1 SEHNR, CDR2 FQNEAQ (reference sequence). The CDR3 has 16 amino acids. Losses at the gene ends were 4 bases for V and 2 bases for J; bases not matched to a gene: 2. CDR3 in DNA: TGTGCCAGCAGCTGGGGACAGGGGACTGGGGCCAACGTCCTGACTTTC. It encodes CASSWGQGTGANVLTF.

This rearrangement joins TRBV5-1 to TRBJ2-4; D perhaps matches TRBD1 (6 bases). The V and J ends lost 4 bases and 4 bases respectively, with 15 bases between them. CDR3 length equals 15 residues. Germline CDR1 reads SGHRS; CDR2 reads YFSETQ. The CDR3 bases are TGCGCCAGCAGCAGTAGGGGGAACTCGAAAAACATTCAGTACTTC. Encoded protein: CASSSRGNSKNIQYF.

This clonotype was recorded a few times. The gene calls are TRBV7-9 and TRBJ2-3; D could derive from TRBD1 or TRBD2 (5 bases each). This CDR3 is 15 amino acids long. Deletions cut 5 bases from V and 0 bases from J, with 12 bases between. Per the germline V gene, CDR1 is SEHNR and CDR2 is FQNEAQ (reference sequence). CDR3 region: CASSPVGVSTDTQYF. The DNA for the CDR3 is TGTGCCAGCAGCCCAGTGGGGGTTAGCACAGATACGCAGTATTTT.

This clonotype was detected only a few times. This sequence joins TRBV27 and TRBJ1-2; 8 bases line up with TRBD1. This CDR3 contains 15 residues. V was clipped by 5 bases and J by 6 bases; unmatched bases: 11. The germline CDR1 and CDR2 sequences are MNHEY and SMNVEV (reference sequence). In nucleotides, the CDR3 is TGTGCCAGCAGTCCAGGGACAGGTCGTTGGGATGGCTACACCTTC. Protein product: CASSPGTGRWDGYTF.

This clonotype was counted many times. The chain employs TRBV4-2 and TRBJ2-3, with D tentatively TRBD1 or TRBD2 (6 bases each). Looked up from germline, CDR1 is LGHNA and CDR2 is YNFKEQ. There are 15 residues in the CDR3. Trimming took off 0 bases at V and 3 bases at J, with 10 bases between the two ends. The chain's CDR3 is CASSQDWGATDTQYF. The CDR3, as DNA: TGTGCCAGCAGCCAAGATTGGGGGGCGACAGATACGCAGTATTTT.

The chain uses TRBV24-1 and TRBJ2-3; no clear D. CDR1 is KGHDR and CDR2 is SFDVKD in the germline V gene. The ends were cut back, 3 bases at V and 3 bases at J, with 6 bases in the middle. This CDR3 is built from 13 residues. CDR3 in amino acids: CATSDARTDTQYF. The CDR3 nucleotides read TGTGCCACCAGTGATGCTAGAACAGATACGCAGTATTTT.

The V call is TRBV11-2, the J call TRBJ2-5, with TRBD2 identical over 11 bases. The junction had 7 bases not matched to a gene; V was cut back by 1 base and J by 0 bases. The CDR3 is 18 residues long. Germline V gene sequence: CDR1 SGHAT, CDR2 FQNNGV. CDR3 nucleotide sequence: TGTGCCAGCAGCTTAGGTGTAGCGGGGGGGAAGTACCAAGAGACCCAGTACTTC. Translating gives CASSLGVAGGKYQETQYF.